A single sample gave rise to the 28 T cell receptor beta chains below, sequenced in a study of control samples from healthy donors and cancer patients. Profiled with immunoSEQ multiplex PCR; TCRdb holds only in-frame clones, not every one. The profile shows 90,000 to 150,000 clones, 85% to 90% of them singletons. Sequenced material: blood. These receptors came from a man between 25 and 39 years old in good health.

The rearrangement uses TRBV2 and TRBJ2-7, with D tentatively TRBD1 (6 bases). Between the trimmed V and J ends, which lost 5 bases and 0 bases, there was a span of 20 bases. CDR3 length equals 17 residues. Germline CDR1 is SNHLY and CDR2 is FYNNEI. CDR3 sequence: CASSSDRRGKSSYEQYF. Here the CDR3 DNA reads TGTGCCAGCAGTTCTGACAGGAGAGGTAAAAGCTCCTACGAGCAGTACTTC.

CDR3 coding DNA: TGTGCCAGCTCACCAGAGGCAGGGTTTGCAGATACGCAGTATTTT. Translated, it gives CASSPEAGFADTQYF. This chain joins TRBV18 and TRBJ2-3; the D gene is possibly TRBD1 (5 bases). Germline CDR1 KGHSH, CDR2 LQKENI. This CDR3 contains 15 residues. Trimming removed 2 bases from V and 4 bases from J, with 13 bases in between. Complete variable domain (other parts from reference TRBV18 and TRBJ2-3): NAGVMQNPRHLVRRRGQEARLRCSPMKGHSHVYWYRQLPEEGLKFMVYLQKENIIDESGMPKERFSAEFPKEGPSILRIQQVVRGDSAAYFCASSPEAGFADTQYFGPGTRLTVL.

V and J are TRBV7-3 and TRBJ2-3; tentatively, D is TRBD1 or TRBD2 (5 bases each). CDR1 and CDR2 from the germline V gene are SGHTA and FQGTGA. The CDR3 loop spans 15 amino acids. Trimming left V 5 bases short and J 2 bases short, with 14 bases between. The CDR3 sequence: CASSEGTDSTDTQYF. CDR3 bases: TGTGCCAGCAGCGAGGGGACGGACTCCACAGATACGCAGTATTTT.

V is TRBV10-3 and J is TRBJ2-3, with D possibly TRBD2 on 7 matching bases. V lost 5 bases to trimming and J lost 5 bases, with 17 bases between them. The CDR3 extends over 15 amino acids. Germline lookup yields CDR1 ENHRY and CDR2 SYGVKD. The CDR3 DNA is TGTGCCATCAGTAGCAGAGGGGGGGAGGGAGATACGCAGTATTTT. Its protein is CAISSRGGEGDTQYF.

The chain uses TRBV5-4 and TRBJ1-2, with TRBD1 matching over 9 bases. This CDR3 has 16 amino acids. Germline lookup yields CDR1 SGHNT and CDR2 YYREEE (reference sequence). The V gene end was trimmed by 0 bases and the J gene end by 4 bases; junction bases not matched to a gene: 7. The CDR3 region has the DNA TGTGCCAGCAGCTTGGGCCTGGACAGGGGAAGCTATGGCTACACCTTC. Its translation: CASSLGLDRGSYGYTF.

The chain recombines TRBV19 with TRBJ1-6, with 7 bases aligning to TRBD1. Per germline, CDR1 LNHDA and CDR2 SQIVND (reference sequence). V shed 6 bases and J 0 bases; nucleotides not matched to a gene: 8. The CDR3 extends over 17 amino acids. In nucleotides, the CDR3 is TGTGCCAGTAGAGACCCGGGACAGAGCTCCTATAATTCACCCCTCCACTTT. Protein sequence: CASRDPGQSSYNSPLHF.

This chain links TRBV18 with TRBJ1-5; TRBD1 is a possible D gene (6 bases). V shed 3 bases and J shed 4 bases, with 10 bases lying between them. Germline V gene lookup returns CDR1 KGHSH and CDR2 LQKENI. The CDR3 sequence is 14 residues long. This CDR3 reads CASSPQGRNQPQHF. CDR3 nucleotides: TGTGCCAGCTCACCTCAGGGGCGAAATCAGCCCCAGCATTTT.

The chain employs TRBV25-1 and TRBJ2-5, with 7 bases lining up with TRBD2. V trimming: 6 bases; J trimming: 4 bases; junction bases outside the gene matches: 8. This CDR3 has 14 amino acids. In germline, CDR1 is MGHDK, CDR2 SYGVNS. CDR3 amino acids: CASRWSGNGETQYF. The CDR3 region has the DNA TGTGCCAGCAGGTGGAGCGGGAATGGAGAGACCCAGTACTTC.

The gene calls are TRBV7-3 and TRBJ1-1; D unclear. This CDR3 comprises 15 residues. Germline V gives CDR1 SGHTA, CDR2 FQGTGA. The germline V and J ends were trimmed by 5 bases and 4 bases, with 17 bases remaining between them. The CDR3 DNA is TGTGCCAGCAGCCCTACCGGACGTGGAGCCACTGAAGCTTTCTTT. Translation gives CASSPTGRGATEAFF.

V gene TRBV19 combines with J gene TRBJ2-1; possible D gene TRBD1, 5 bases. Looked up from germline, CDR1 is LNHDA and CDR2 is SQIVND (reference sequence). Deletions cut 4 bases from V and 7 bases from J, with 8 bases between. The CDR3 runs to 12 residues. The CDR3 DNA reads as TGTGCCAGTAGTAATCCAGGGAATGAGCAGTTCTTC. Residues: CASSNPGNEQFF.

DNA for the CDR3: TGTGCCAGCAGCCTCCAGGGAGACCCCACCTTC. Its translation: CASSLQGDPTF. The chain combines TRBV11-2 with TRBJ1-2, with D possibly being TRBD1 (5 bases). V lost 5 bases, J lost 13 bases, and 14 bases lay in between. The CDR3 is 11 residues long. The germline gives CDR1 SGHAT, CDR2 FQNNGV.

The gene calls are TRBV29-1 and TRBJ2-1, with TRBD1 identical over 7 bases. With V trimmed by 1 base and J by 0 bases, 6 bases remained unmatched. The CDR3 loop spans 16 amino acids. Germline loops: CDR1 SQVTM, CDR2 ANQGSEA. The CDR3 region is CSVEGTDRASYNEQFF. CDR3 bases: TGCAGCGTTGAAGGGACAGACAGGGCCTCCTACAATGAGCAGTTCTTC.

The chain carries TRBV7-9 and TRBJ1-2, with 11 positions matching TRBD1. V was clipped by 2 bases and J by 7 bases; unmatched bases: 9. This CDR3 spans 16 amino acids. The V gene's germline CDR1 is SEHNR and CDR2 FQNEAQ (reference sequence). CDR3 coding DNA: TGTGCCAGCAGCTTATCCGCAGGACAGGGGGCGGGTGGCTACACCTTC. Amino acids: CASSLSAGQGAGGYTF.

The chain recombines TRBV9 with TRBJ1-4; D unresolved. The CDR3 runs to 13 residues. V lost 1 base and J lost 3, with 4 bases in between. Germline values: CDR1 SGDLS, CDR2 YYNGEE. The CDR3 DNA follows: TGTGCCAGCAGCGTATACGCTAATGAAAAACTGTTTTTT. This translates into CASSVYANEKLFF.

Here the CDR3 DNA reads TGCGCCAGCAGCCCAAGGGATGGGATAGATACGCAGTATTTT. Amino acid sequence: CASSPRDGIDTQYF. V gene TRBV4-1 combines with J gene TRBJ2-3, with no clear D. V was cut by 4 bases and J by 5 bases, with 13 bases left in between. CDR1 is MGHRA and CDR2 is YSYEKL in the germline V gene. CDR3 size: 14 residues.

The chain has TRBV20-1 and TRBJ1-1; D not certain. The V gene's germline CDR1 is DFQATT and CDR2 SNEGSKA (reference sequence). The CDR3 has 11 amino acids. The V and J ends lost 6 bases and 0 bases respectively, with 5 bases between them. CDR3 protein: CSALVNTEAFF. The CDR3 nucleotides are TGCAGTGCCCTAGTGAACACTGAAGCTTTCTTT.

The V call is TRBV19, the J call TRBJ2-2, with a tentative D call TRBD1 (5 bases). Germline V gene lookup returns CDR1 LNHDA and CDR2 SQIVND (reference sequence). Deletions cut 3 bases from V and 2 bases from J, with 13 bases between. The CDR3 has 16 amino acids. Here the CDR3 reads CASSILLTANTGELFF. Here the CDR3 DNA reads TGTGCCAGTAGTATCCTATTGACAGCTAACACCGGGGAGCTGTTTTTT. Full variable domain (missing parts from reference TRBV19 and TRBJ2-2): DGGITQSPKYLFRKEGQNVTLSCEQNLNHDAMYWYRQDPGQGLRLIYYSQIVNDFQKGDIAEGYSVSREKKESFPLTVTSAQKNPTAFYLCASSILLTANTGELFFGEGSRLTVL.

In its sample, this clone was seen a few times. CDR3 loop: CAWSTRTLRTEYNEQFF. The CDR3 region has the DNA TGTGCCTGGAGTACGAGGACGCTTAGGACGGAGTACAATGAGCAGTTCTTC. The genes are TRBV30 and TRBJ2-1; D is undetermined. Trimming stripped 2 bases from V and 4 bases from J, with 21 bases between. From germline, CDR1 is GTSNPN and CDR2 SVGIG (reference sequence). This CDR3 has 17 amino acids.

The chain employs TRBV3-1 (or the pseudogene TRBV3-2) and TRBJ2-7, with TRBD2 identical over 10 bases. Germline-derived CDR1 and CDR2 are LGHDT and YNNKEL (reference sequence). The V and J ends lost 6 bases and 6 bases, in that order; junction bases with no gene match: 8. The CDR3 is 14 residues long. This CDR3 is CASSPPGLAPEQYF. The CDR3, as DNA: TGTGCCAGCAGTCCCCCGGGACTAGCGCCCGAGCAGTACTTC.

The rearrangement links TRBV19 to TRBJ2-7; tentatively, D is TRBD1 or TRBD2 (5 bases each). V shed 5 bases and J shed 1 base, with 15 bases lying between them. The CDR3 extends over 15 amino acids. Germline V gene lookup returns CDR1 LNHDA and CDR2 SQIVND (reference sequence). The CDR3 loop is CASSALGVRSYEQYF. The CDR3 nucleotides read TGTGCCAGTAGTGCCCTGGGGGTGCGTTCCTACGAGCAGTACTTC. The variable domain in full, completed from reference TRBV19 and TRBJ2-7, reads DGGITQSPKYLFRKEGQNVTLSCEQNLNHDAMYWYRQDPGQGLRLIYYSQIVNDFQKGDIAEGYSVSREKKESFPLTVTSAQKNPTAFYLCASSALGVRSYEQYFGPGTRLTVT.

V usage is TRBV19 and J usage is TRBJ1-3; D ambiguous. The germline V and J ends were trimmed by 2 bases and 0 bases, with 5 bases remaining between them. CDR1 and CDR2 from the germline V gene are LNHDA and SQIVND (reference sequence). The CDR3 runs 14 residues. The CDR3 here is CASSINLSGNTIYF. The CDR3 nucleotides read TGTGCCAGTAGTATAAACCTCTCTGGAAACACCATATATTTT. Drawing the rest from reference TRBV19 and TRBJ1-3, the complete variable domain is DGGITQSPKYLFRKEGQNVTLSCEQNLNHDAMYWYRQDPGQGLRLIYYSQIVNDFQKGDIAEGYSVSREKKESFPLTVTSAQKNPTAFYLCASSINLSGNTIYFGEGSWLTVV.

This clone was found once. The rearrangement uses TRBV7-9 and TRBJ1-1, with TRBD1 identical over 9 bases. The germline CDR1 and CDR2 sequences are SEHNR and FQNEAQ (reference sequence). The J segment lost 2 bases and the V segment lost 3 bases, leaving 13 bases of the junction unmatched. The CDR3 contains 18 residues. For the CDR3, the DNA is TGTGCCAGCAGCTTGCCCCGATTAACAGGGGGCCGTAACACTGAAGCTTTCTTT. The encoded protein is CASSLPRLTGGRNTEAFF.

This chain joins TRBV5-4 and TRBJ2-7, with 7 bases aligning to TRBD1. From germline, CDR1 is SGHNT and CDR2 YYREEE (reference sequence). V shed 3 bases and J 3 bases; nucleotides not matched to a gene: 3. The CDR3 has 13 amino acids. The CDR3 here is CASSSGTDYEQYV. The DNA of the CDR3 is TGTGCCAGCAGCTCAGGGACAGACTACGAGCAGTACGTC.

V gene TRBV27 combines with J gene TRBJ1-4; D not resolved. The germline V gene encodes CDR1 MNHEY and CDR2 SMNVEV (reference sequence). The CDR3 runs 14 residues. The V end lost 7 bases, the J end lost 0 bases, and 9 bases lay between the germline ends. The CDR3 DNA is TGTGCCAGCAAGTCCGAGGCAACTAATGAAAAACTGTTTTTT. Its protein is CASKSEATNEKLFF.

J is TRBJ1-2 and V is TRBV27; weak D call: TRBD1 (6 bases). The germline V gene has CDR1 MNHEY and CDR2 SMNVEV (reference sequence). Deletions cut 5 bases from V and 8 bases from J, with 12 bases between. The CDR3 runs 12 residues. The CDR3 sequence: CASSPRGYGYTF. DNA for the CDR3: TGTGCCAGCAGTCCCAGGGGTTACGGCTACACCTTC.

The chain combines TRBV10-3 with TRBJ1-2, with 9 bases that match TRBD1. V lost 6 bases to trimming and J lost 7 bases; unmatched junction nucleotides: 6. The CDR3 length is 13 residues. Germline CDR1 and CDR2: ENHRY and SYGVKD. The CDR3 spells CAISPGTGFGYTF. The CDR3 coding sequence is TGTGCCATCAGCCCCGGGACAGGGTTTGGCTACACCTTC.

The chain is built from TRBV6-1 and TRBJ2-7; TRBD1 agrees at 9 bases. Germline V CDR1 and CDR2: MNHNS, SASEGT. The CDR3 is 15 residues long. Trimming took 3 bases from V and 0 from J; bases not matched to a gene: 3. This CDR3 is CASSDEDRGSYEQYV. The CDR3, as DNA: TGTGCCAGCAGTGATGAGGACAGGGGCTCCTACGAGCAGTACGTC.

CDR3 in amino acids: CASMDRRLAADTQYF. In DNA form, the CDR3 reads TGTGCCAGCATGGACCGAAGACTAGCGGCAGATACGCAGTATTTT. This sequence joins TRBV5-8 and TRBJ2-3; 9 nucleotides line up with TRBD2. The CDR3 length is 15 residues. Germline V gene sequence: CDR1 SGHTS, CDR2 YDEGEE. V shed 6 bases, J shed 4 bases, and the junction held 9 bases outside the gene matches.